The 25 T cell receptor beta chains listed next were all sequenced from one sample in a study of human T cells and chemical hapten exposure. The time point is: patch test 1, 2 weeks after DPC sensitization. Stated treatment: therapeutic diphenylcyclopropenone sensitization with weekly scalp DPC. TCRdb itself ran the RACE reads through MiXCR, one entry per CDR3 protein. This table holds 55,000 to 85,000 distinct CDR3 sequences, 9.8% found once. The source material was whole blood, sampled in connection with sensitization to the hapten diphenylcyclopropenone (DPC). The receptors were sampled from a woman between 40 and 50 years old with alopecia areata. Some clones in this sample may be carry-over from other donors' samples.

On this clonotype: A much larger clone is a single base away; this may be a read error. This chain links TRBV7-9 with TRBJ2-1; TRBD1 matches at 7 bases. The germline gives CDR1 SEHNR, CDR2 FQNEAQ (reference sequence). The CDR3 totals 15 residues. The CDR3 here is CSGNLGGRGDNEQFF. CDR3 DNA sequence: TGTTCCGGCAACTTAGGGGGCCGAGGGGATAATGAGCAGTTCTTC. The full variable domain, in which reference TRBV7-9 and TRBJ2-1 provide the parts outside the CDR3, is DTGVSQNPRHKITKRGQNVTFRCDPISEHNRLYWYRQTLGQGPEFLTYFQNEAQLEKSRLLSDRFSAERPKGSFSTLEIQRTEQGDSAMYLCSGNLGGRGDNEQFFGPGTRLTVL.

This clonotype was picked up many times. The V call is TRBV11-2, the J call TRBJ2-7; D ambiguous. Germline V gives CDR1 SGHAT, CDR2 FQNNGV. The germline V and J ends were trimmed by 0 bases and 3 bases, with 6 bases remaining between them. This CDR3 comprises 13 residues. The CDR3 loop reads CASSLDRLYEQYF. CDR3 bases: TGTGCCAGCAGCTTAGATCGCCTCTACGAGCAGTACTTC.

To note about this clonotype: One base away lies a much larger clone, so this may be a sequencing read error. The conserved closing phenylalanine or tryptophan is absent in this CDR3, likely reflecting a read error. CDR3 coding DNA: TGTGCCAGCAGCCTGGGACAGGGAGGCACCGGGGAGCTGTTTCTT. It translates to CASSLGQGGTGELFL. The V and J genes are TRBV12-3 or TRBV12-4 and TRBJ2-2; 9 positions agree with TRBD1. The CDR3 is made up of 15 amino acids. After removal of 6 bases from V and 4 bases from J, the junction contained 6 bases not matched to a gene.

This clonotype was observed a handful of times. The genes are TRBV7-9 and TRBJ1-2, with D tentatively TRBD1 (6 bases). The length of the CDR3 is 11 residues. V gave up 6 bases and J gave up 7 bases, with 9 bases separating them. Germline V gene sequence: CDR1 SEHNR, CDR2 FQNEAQ (reference sequence). Here the CDR3 DNA reads TGTGCCAGCAGTTTCAGGGGTGGCTACACCTTC. Translation gives CASSFRGGYTF.

This chain uses TRBV3-1 with TRBJ2-7, with TRBD1 as a possible D gene (5 bases). CDR3 length equals 13 residues. V was clipped by 8 bases and J by 2 bases, with 13 bases between them. Germline CDR1 and CDR2: LGHDT and YNNKEL (reference sequence). The CDR3 DNA is TGTGCCAGCTATGGGGCGGATACCTACGAGCAGTACTTC. It specifies CASYGADTYEQYF.

This chain joins TRBV5-5 and TRBJ1-1; D is unclear. The CDR3 covers 14 residues. Trimming shortened V by 2 bases and J by 1 base, and 9 bases separated the two germline ends. In germline, CDR1 is SGHKS, CDR2 YYEKEE (reference sequence). DNA for the CDR3: TGTGCCAGCAGCTTCTTTTCCGGGAACACTGAAGCTTTCTTT. Translated, it gives CASSFFSGNTEAFF.

The chain has TRBV7-2 and TRBJ2-4; tentatively, D is TRBD1 or TRBD2 (6 bases each). The germline CDR1 and CDR2 sequences are SGHTA and FQGNSA. With 5 bases removed from V and 7 bases from J, the gap between germline ends came to 15 bases. This CDR3 comprises 14 residues. CDR3 sequence: CASSGGTGRNIQYF. CDR3 DNA: TGTGCCAGCAGCGGGGGTACAGGGAGGAACATTCAGTACTTC. Supplemented by reference TRBV7-2 and TRBJ2-4, the full variable domain reads GAGVSQSPSNKVTEKGKDVELRCDPISGHTALYWYRQSLGQGLEFLIYFQGNSAPDKSGLPSDRFSAERTGGSVSTLTIQRTQQEDSAVYLCASSGGTGRNIQYFGAGTRLSVL.

This clonotype has a count of ten or more. V and J are TRBV11-2 and TRBJ2-1; no firm D call. The V and J ends lost 2 bases and 7 bases respectively, with 15 bases between them. The CDR3 is 15 amino acids. Germline CDR1 SGHAT, CDR2 FQNNGV. In DNA form, the CDR3 reads TGTGCCAGCAGCTTAAGGAGACTGCAAAGAAATGAGCAGTTCTTC. This translates into CASSLRRLQRNEQFF.

This clonotype has a count of ten or more. V usage is TRBV12-3 or TRBV12-4 and J usage is TRBJ1-1; the D is unclear. Deletions cut 0 bases from V and 7 bases from J, with 9 bases between. The CDR3 is 13 residues long. CDR3 region: CASSLARGYEAFF. Written as DNA, the CDR3 is TGTGCCAGCAGTTTAGCGCGAGGCTATGAAGCTTTCTTT.

This clonotype was seen more than once but under ten times. The rearrangement uses TRBV5-1 and TRBJ1-2; unclear D gene. This CDR3 comprises 16 residues. V dropped 2 bases and J dropped 0 bases, with 14 bases sitting between them. In germline, CDR1 is SGHRS, CDR2 YFSETQ. DNA of the CDR3: TGCGCCAGCAGCTTCGACCCGGGGAGAGCTAACTATGGCTACACCTTC. It yields the protein CASSFDPGRANYGYTF.

Many counts were recorded for this clonotype. The chain is built from TRBV28 and TRBJ1-1, with D unresolved. The CDR3 consists of 15 residues. Germline assignment: CDR1 MDHEN and CDR2 SYDVKM. V lost 5 bases, J lost 4 bases, and 17 bases lay in between. CDR3: CASSPGERARTEAFF. The DNA for the CDR3 is TGTGCCAGCAGTCCCGGGGAGCGGGCGCGCACTGAAGCTTTCTTT.

This clonotype came up a few times. This rearrangement joins TRBV29-1 to TRBJ2-2; D is uncertain. The ends were cut back, 5 bases at V and 2 bases at J, with 6 bases in the middle. Germline V gives CDR1 SQVTM, CDR2 ANQGSEA. This CDR3 has 12 amino acids. CDR3 in amino acids: CSVLGNTGELFF. For the CDR3, the DNA is TGCAGCGTTCTTGGTAACACCGGGGAGCTGTTTTTT.

This clonotype was seen many times. V is TRBV5-1 and J is TRBJ2-1; 9 nucleotides agree with TRBD1. The CDR3 totals 16 residues. In germline, CDR1 is SGHRS, CDR2 YFSETQ. After removal of 0 bases from V and 7 bases from J, the junction contained 8 bases not matched to a gene. CDR3 sequence: CASSLVPGQGENEQFF. The CDR3 DNA reads as TGCGCCAGCAGCTTGGTCCCGGGACAGGGTGAAAATGAGCAGTTCTTC.

This clonotype has just a few counts. The chain uses TRBV5-1 and TRBJ2-2, with D perhaps TRBD1 (5 bases). Trimming shortened V by 2 bases and J by 6 bases, and 8 bases separated the two germline ends. The CDR3 length is 13 residues. Germline CDR1 SGHRS, CDR2 YFSETQ. CDR3 sequence: CASSFPGSGELFF. DNA for the CDR3: TGCGCCAGCAGCTTTCCAGGGTCCGGGGAGCTGTTTTTT. Together with reference TRBV5-1 and TRBJ2-2, the CDR3 gives the full variable domain: KAGVTQTPRYLIKTRGQQVTLSCSPISGHRSVSWYQQTPGQGLQFLFEYFSETQRNKGNFPGRFSGRQFSNSRSEMNVSTLELGDSALYLCASSFPGSGELFFGEGSRLTVL.

This clonotype was seen ten or more times. The chain recombines TRBV29-1 with TRBJ1-2; no reliable D call. Trimming took 3 bases from V and 1 from J, leaving 9 bases between them. Germline CDR1 and CDR2: SQVTM and ANQGSEA. The CDR3 sequence is 13 residues long. The DNA for the CDR3 is TGCAGCGTTGAGGAGATCAATAACTATGGCTACACCTTC. It translates to CSVEEINNYGYTF.

This clonotype showed up many times. The V call is TRBV19, the J call TRBJ2-7; no clear D. Germline-derived CDR1 and CDR2 are LNHDA and SQIVND (reference sequence). CDR3 length: 12 amino acids. The ends were cut back, 7 bases at V and 5 bases at J, with 12 bases in the middle. CDR3 sequence reads: CASTDGWDEQYF. DNA of the CDR3: TGTGCCAGTACTGACGGCTGGGACGAGCAGTACTTC.

This clonotype was detected a few times. The chain links TRBV11-2 to TRBJ2-3; 7 nucleotides line up with TRBD2. The germline V gene encodes CDR1 SGHAT and CDR2 FQNNGV. Germline trimming cut 2 bases from V and 2 bases from J; bases unmatched to any gene: 4. The CDR3 sequence is 15 residues long. The CDR3 nucleotides read TGTGCCAGCAGCTTACAAGCGGGGTACACAGATACGCAGTATTTT. This codes for CASSLQAGYTDTQYF.

In its sample, this clonotype was seen a few times. The chain recombines TRBV2 with TRBJ1-5, with D possibly matching TRBD1 (6 bases). V lost 6 bases and J lost 4, with 19 bases in between. The V gene's germline CDR1 is SNHLY and CDR2 FYNNEI. The CDR3 length is 16 residues. The CDR3 region has the DNA TGTGCCAGCAGGGACAGACAGGTAGGACGAAATCAGCCCCAGCATTTT. Its translation is CASRDRQVGRNQPQHF.

This clonotype was found many times. The chain has TRBV11-2 and TRBJ2-1; tentatively, D is TRBD2 (6 bases). The CDR3 covers 15 residues. Per the germline V gene, CDR1 is SGHAT and CDR2 is FQNNGV. Between the trimmed V and J ends, which lost 2 bases and 2 bases, there was a span of 10 bases. The CDR3 spells CASSLSSGAYNEQFF. CDR3 DNA: TGTGCCAGCAGCTTAAGCTCGGGGGCCTACAATGAGCAGTTCTTC.

This clonotype has ten or more counts. The V gene is TRBV5-6, the J gene TRBJ2-1, with TRBD1 matching 9 bases. Germline CDR1 and CDR2: SGHDT and YYEEEE. The CDR3 totals 15 residues. Trimming removed 3 bases from V and 1 base from J; junction bases left unmatched: 2. CDR3 loop: CASSSGQGSYNEQFF. The CDR3 DNA follows: TGTGCCAGCAGCTCGGGACAGGGTTCCTACAATGAGCAGTTCTTC. The complete variable domain, with remaining parts taken from reference TRBV5-6 and TRBJ2-1, reads DAGVTQSPTHLIKTRGQQVTLRCSPKSGHDTVSWYQQALGQGPQFIFQYYEEEERQRGNFPDRFSGHQFPNYSSELNVNALLLGDSALYLCASSSGQGSYNEQFFGPGTRLTVL.

At least ten counts were recorded for this clonotype. The chain links TRBV6-2 or TRBV6-3 to TRBJ2-3, with 14 bases lining up with TRBD2. There are 19 residues in the CDR3. Germline CDR1 reads MNHEY; CDR2 reads SVGEGT. The ends lost 1 base at V and 0 bases at J; junction bases unmatched: 6. The CDR3 nucleotides read TGTGCCAGCAGTTACTGGGGACTAGCGGGGGCTTCTAGCACAGATACGCAGTATTTT. This gives the protein CASSYWGLAGASSTDTQYF.

The V gene is TRBV6-5, the J gene TRBJ1-1; possible D gene TRBD1, 6 bases. Trimming removed 5 bases from V and 0 bases from J, with 10 bases in between. The CDR3 totals 14 residues. Germline V gene lookup returns CDR1 MNHEY and CDR2 SVGAGI. CDR3 coding DNA: TGTGCCAGCAGTAACTGGGACATGAACACTGAAGCTTTCTTT. Its translation is CASSNWDMNTEAFF.

This clonotype was observed many times. The CDR3 sequence is CASSYSGLWKAARTEAFF. DNA of the CDR3: TGTGCCAGCAGTTACTCGGGGTTGTGGAAGGCGGCCCGCACTGAAGCTTTCTTT. The rearrangement uses TRBV6-5 and TRBJ1-1; D is ambiguous. Germline V CDR1 and CDR2: MNHEY, SVGAGI. The CDR3 has 18 residues. V lost 0 bases, J lost 4 bases, and 21 bases lay in between.

This clonotype showed up many times. This chain links TRBV30 with TRBJ1-2; no definite D call. Germline lookup yields CDR1 GTSNPN and CDR2 SVGIG (reference sequence). The CDR3 contains 15 residues. V lost 4 bases to trimming and J lost 1 base, with 16 bases between them. The CDR3 reads CAWNQDPSINYGYTF. DNA of the CDR3: TGTGCCTGGAACCAGGACCCTTCAATTAACTATGGCTACACCTTC.

The sample holds a few counts of this clonotype. The J gene is TRBJ2-3, the V gene TRBV6-2 or TRBV6-3; D is possibly TRBD1 (7 bases). The CDR3 is 15 amino acids. CDR1 MNHEY and CDR2 SVGEGT come from the germline V gene. Between the trimmed V and J ends, which lost 10 bases and 3 bases, there was a span of 20 bases. The CDR3 is CATRRRDSGTDTQYF. CDR3 nucleotides: TGTGCCACCCGAAGGAGGGACAGTGGAACAGATACGCAGTATTTT.